These 12 T cell receptor beta chains originate from one sample sequenced in a study of cytomegalovirus exposure and HLA in healthy donors. PCR amplification relied on 60 Vbeta primers (plus 13 Jbeta primers). Assay used: immunoSEQ multiplex PCR; TCRdb lists only in-frame clones, some missing. The sample lists approximately 170,000 clones, over 70% occurring once. Sequencing was performed on PBMCs. The receptors come from a woman between 40 and 55 years old in good health and CMV-seropositive.

This rearrangement joins TRBV28 to TRBJ2-5; perhaps TRBD2 as D (5 bases). Germline CDR1 MDHEN, CDR2 SYDVKM. With 5 bases removed from V and 11 bases from J, the gap between germline ends came to 15 bases. This CDR3 region has 12 residues. CDR3 sequence: CASSKAVGEQYF. DNA of the CDR3: TGTGCCAGCAGTAAGGCGGTGGGAGAGCAGTACTTC.

The chain uses TRBV5-5 and TRBJ1-1; D uncertain. CDR1 and CDR2 from the germline V gene are SGHKS and YYEKEE (reference sequence). The CDR3 totals 13 residues. Trimming removed 10 bases at V and 1 base at J, with 14 bases between. CDR3 in amino acids: CAGSIRANTEAFF. CDR3 DNA: TGTGCCGGTTCAATAAGAGCGAACACTGAAGCTTTCTTT.

The rearrangement joins TRBV25-1 to TRBJ2-7; D is unresolved. V lost 7 bases and J 2 bases, leaving 15 bases between the germline ends. Germline assignment: CDR1 MGHDK and CDR2 SYGVNS. The CDR3 is 14 amino acids. CDR3 nucleotide sequence: TGTGCCAGCAACAGAGACGCCCCCCCCTACGAGCAGTACTTC. Translating gives CASNRDAPPYEQYF.

The chain couples TRBV5-4 to TRBJ1-2; D is possibly TRBD1 (5 bases). With 0 bases removed from V and 0 bases from J, the gap between germline ends came to 9 bases. CDR3 size: 15 residues. CDR1 is SGHNT, CDR2 YYREEE, per germline (reference sequence). The CDR3, as DNA: TGTGCCAGCAGCTTGGGACAGCCTTCTAACTATGGCTACACCTTC. Encoded protein: CASSLGQPSNYGYTF.

This clone was counted only a few times. Its ends do not fully match the called genes, so a read error is possible. The chain is built from TRBV7-9 and TRBJ1-2, with 7 positions matching TRBD1. CDR3 size: 16 residues. Looked up from germline, CDR1 is SEHNR and CDR2 is FQNEAQ (reference sequence). The CDR3 reads CSSSLAATGSIYGYTF. In nucleotides, the CDR3 is TGTTCCAGCAGCTTAGCCGCGACAGGGTCTATCTATGGCTACACCTTC.

The rearrangement joins TRBV7-2 to TRBJ1-2; the D gene is possibly TRBD1 (5 bases). From germline, CDR1 is SGHTA and CDR2 FQGNSA. V was shortened by 1 base and J by 2 bases, with 5 bases between the two germline ends. The CDR3 consists of 13 residues. CDR3: CASSLGQNYGYTF. The CDR3 nucleotides are TGTGCCAGCAGCTTAGGACAGAACTATGGCTACACCTTC.

The chain carries TRBV13 and TRBJ1-1; possible D gene TRBD1, 6 bases. CDR1 is PRHDT, CDR2 FYEKMQ, per germline (reference sequence). Trimming pared 4 bases from V and 0 bases from J, leaving 21 bases between. This CDR3 region has 18 residues. CDR3 residues: CASSSPTGWGPMNTEAFF. CDR3 coding DNA: TGTGCCAGCAGCTCTCCCACAGGGTGGGGCCCCATGAACACTGAAGCTTTCTTT.

The genes are TRBV2 and TRBJ2-5; D is undetermined. Between the trimmed V and J ends, which lost 7 bases and 5 bases, there was a span of 14 bases. The CDR3 runs 13 residues. Germline CDR1 SNHLY, CDR2 FYNNEI. The CDR3 sequence: CASNLGGPETQYF. CDR3 DNA sequence: TGTGCCAGCAACCTCGGTGGGCCGGAGACCCAGTACTTC. The variable domain in full, with the rest retrieved from reference TRBV2 and TRBJ2-5, is EPEVTQTPSHQVTQMGQEVILRCVPISNHLYFYWYRQILGQKVEFLVSFYNNEISEKSEIFDDQFSVERPDGSNFTLKIRSTKLEDSAMYFCASNLGGPETQYFGPGTRLLVL.

A word on this clone: The sample carries other DNA sequences with the same CDR3. The chain carries TRBV6-5 and TRBJ1-1; possibly TRBD1 for D (5 bases). Trimming removed 2 bases at V and 5 bases at J, with 9 bases between. The CDR3 is 13 residues long. The germline gives CDR1 MNHEY, CDR2 SVGAGI. CDR3 DNA: TGTGCCAGCAGTTACAGGGGTAGAACTGAAGCTTTCTTT. Amino acid sequence: CASSYRGRTEAFF.

The chain employs TRBV7-2 and TRBJ2-3; TRBD2 is a possible D gene (6 bases). V was trimmed by 5 bases and J by 15 bases, leaving 18 bases between them. CDR1 is SGHTA, CDR2 FQGNSA, per germline. CDR3 length equals 12 residues. The CDR3, as DNA: TGTGCCAGCAGCCCTCAGAGGGCGGGGAGTTATTTT. It codes for CASSPQRAGSYF.

This clone turned up a few times. This chain uses TRBV12-5 with TRBJ2-2, with D maybe TRBD1 (5 bases). The CDR3 spans 11 residues. The V end was cut by 7 bases, the J end by 13 bases, with 13 bases between. From germline, CDR1 is LGHNT and CDR2 FRNRAP. The CDR3 here is CASVRDTPLFF. CDR3 sequence (DNA): TGTGCTAGTGTCAGGGATACACCGCTGTTTTTT.

CDR3 protein: CASSSAGGPGETQYF. For the CDR3, the DNA is TGTGCCAGCAGCTCGGCGGGGGGGCCCGGAGAGACCCAGTACTTC. The chain has TRBV7-8 and TRBJ2-5, with 9 nucleotides matching TRBD2. The CDR3 covers 15 residues. Germline CDR1 and CDR2: SGHVS and FQNEAQ. Germline trimming cut 4 bases from V and 4 bases from J; bases unmatched to any gene: 7.